The clone carrying this T cell receptor (beta chain) was recorded a few times. Its antigen remains unknown. One end of the junction varies from germline; a read error may be responsible. Patients underwent thyroid surgery, and none had received any treatment before it. In the study's own analysis: A classifier for distant metastasis in papillary thyroid cancer was constructed using CDR3 differences observed across clinicopathological groups. Using MiXCR, TCRdb reanalyzed the PCR reads. These V and J calls derive from TCRdb rather than the authors' analysis. This sample has 30,000 to 35,000 clones; under 25% occur once, and the top ten carry less than 4%. This record belongs to a study of metastatic and nonmetastatic thyroid tumors. The wider study: A comparison of repertoires was made across blood and tumor or nodule tissue from malignant and benign thyroid patients. Points from the study as a whole: Compared with benign nodules, malignant thyroid tumors were reported to have significantly higher TCR beta diversity in both blood and tumor.

The CDR3 loop spans 14 amino acids. The germline gives CDR1 MRHNA, CDR2 SNTAGT. This receptor was identified in a male donor with papillary thyroid cancer or a benign thyroid nodule (not recorded which). Some clones in this sample may be carry-over from other donors' samples. The genes are TRBV6-4 and TRBJ1-6; D is ambiguous. Material: tumor tissue. The CDR3 sequence: CASSDGTDGSPLNF. In DNA, the CDR3 is TGTGCCAGCAGTGACGGCACAGACGGATCACCCCTCAACTTT.